The clone carrying this TCR beta chain was seen a few times. The junction shows a germline mismatch at one end, possibly a read error. TCRdb redid the calling of the PCR reads with MiXCR, one entry per CDR3 protein. The sample records over 85,000 distinct CDR3 sequences, 30% to 35% being singletons. CDR1 is SEHNR, CDR2 FQNEAQ, per germline (reference sequence). The CDR3 has 14 amino acids. This entry comes from a study of molecular identifiers for immune sequencing clone quantification. The V call is TRBV7-9, the J call TRBJ1-4; D perhaps matches TRBD1 (6 bases). The sequenced sample consisted of naive CD8+ T cells from blood, with Jurkat cell RNA spiked in. Subset described: FACS-sorted CD8+CD4-CCR7+CD45RA+ naive T cells. The origin of this receptor is a human donor in good health. Some libraries in this study had Jurkat cell RNA spiked in. The CDR3 region is CASRKAGANEKPFF. The CDR3 coding sequence is TGTGCCAGCAGGAAGGCAGGGGCTAATGAAAAACCGTTTTTT.